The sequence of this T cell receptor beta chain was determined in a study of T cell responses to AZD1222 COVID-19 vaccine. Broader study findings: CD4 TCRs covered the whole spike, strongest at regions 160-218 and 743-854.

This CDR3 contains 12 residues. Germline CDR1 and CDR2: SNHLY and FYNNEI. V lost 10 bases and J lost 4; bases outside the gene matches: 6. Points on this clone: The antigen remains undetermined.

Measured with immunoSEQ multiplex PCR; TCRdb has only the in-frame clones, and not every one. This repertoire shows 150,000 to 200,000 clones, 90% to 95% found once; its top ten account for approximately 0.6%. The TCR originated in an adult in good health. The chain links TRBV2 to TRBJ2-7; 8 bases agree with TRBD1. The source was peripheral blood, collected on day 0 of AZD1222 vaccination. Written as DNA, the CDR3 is TGTGCCACAAGACGACAGGGGTACGAGCAGTACTTC. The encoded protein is CATRRQGYEQYF.